This is a list of T cell receptor beta chains from one sample in a study of OX40 agonist ivuxolimab in advanced cancers. Assay used: immunoSEQ multiplex PCR; TCRdb lists only in-frame clones, some missing. The sample carries fewer than 60,000 clones, roughly nine tenths recorded once. The sequences come from CD4+ or CD8+ T cells sorted from blood, collected in a trial of the OX40 agonist ivuxolimab. Receptor source: an adult with an advanced solid tumor such as melanoma, head and neck, liver or kidney cancer. CDR3s include the opening cysteine and the closing phenylalanine or tryptophan. A D gene is named only where the DNA matches it firmly. Size is omitted from some rows. Given values are once, few, many or a class for expanded clones.

v_call,j_call,clone_size,d_call,cdr3_nt,cdr3_aa
TRBV2,TRBJ2-1,.,TRBD2,TGTGCCAGCAGTACCATCCTCTCGGGAGGGCCCTGGAATGAGCAGTTCTTC,CASSTILSGGPWNEQFF
TRBV2,TRBJ1-1,.,.,TGTGCCAGCAGTGAAACCGCCCGGTGGAACACTGAAGCTTTCTTT,CASSETARWNTEAFF
TRBV14,TRBJ2-5,.,.,TGTGCCAGCAGGGGACTTGGGTGGAAAGAGACCCAGTACTTC,CASRGLGWKETQYF
TRBV20-1,TRBJ2-2,.,.,TGCAGTGCTAGAGATATTGGGGAGCTGTTTTTT,CSARDIGELFF
TRBV11-2,TRBJ2-3,.,TRBD2,TGTGCCAGCAGGGCTATTAGCGGGGGGGCGAGAGATACGCAGTATTTT,CASRAISGGARDTQYF
TRBV10-2,TRBJ2-1,.,.,TGCGCCAGCAGGGAAGCGGCTCACAATGAGCAGTTCTTC,CASREAAHNEQFF
TRBV6-1,TRBJ1-2,.,TRBD1,TGTGCCAGCAGCGTGACAGGGATCTATGGCTACACCTTC,CASSVTGIYGYTF
TRBV5-1,TRBJ2-3,.,.,TGCGCCAGCAGCATATTCACAGATACGCAGTATTTT,CASSIFTDTQYF
TRBV15,TRBJ1-4,.,TRBD1,TGTGCCACCAGCACGGACAGGGAAGATGAAAAACTGTTTTTT,CATSTDREDEKLFF
TRBV9,TRBJ1-1,few,.,TGTGCCAGCAGCGTAGAAGGGATGAACACTGAAGCTTTCTTT,CASSVEGMNTEAFF
TRBV10-1,TRBJ1-1,.,TRBD1,TGCGCCAGCAGCAGGGACAGGAACACTGAAGCTTTCTTT,CASSRDRNTEAFF
TRBV11-2,TRBJ2-1,.,.,TGTGCCAGCAGCCATAGCCATGAGCAGTTCTTC,CASSHSHEQFF
TRBV10-3,TRBJ2-1,.,.,TGTGCCATCATGGGACAGCGGGCGAACAATGAGCAGTTCTTC,CAIMGQRANNEQFF
TRBV10-3,TRBJ2-6,.,.,TGTGCCATCAGTAAGGCTTGCTGTATACAAAGTCGGGCCAACGTCCTGACTTTC,CAISKACCIQSRANVLTF
TRBV11-2,TRBJ2-4,.,.,TGTGCCAGCAGCTACTTTAGGTCTCACCGCGGCATTCAGTACTTC,CASSYFRSHRGIQYF
TRBV19,TRBJ2-1,.,.,TGTGCCAGTAGTACTCGAGGGAGGGGGCAAAACTACAATGAGCAGTTCTTC,CASSTRGRGQNYNEQFF
TRBV7-7,TRBJ2-5,.,TRBD1,TGTGCTAGCAGCCCCGGGACAGGGCCCCAAGAGACCCAGTACTTC,CASSPGTGPQETQYF
TRBV7-6,TRBJ2-2,.,TRBD1,TGTGCCAGCAGCCCCGTCGGGACAGCATTTACCGGGGAGCTGTTTTTT,CASSPVGTAFTGELFF
TRBV5-1,TRBJ2-5,.,.,TGCGCCAGCCACTTTGGTGGGGGTTCGGAGACCCAGTACTTC,CASHFGGGSETQYF
TRBV6-5,TRBJ1-6,.,.,TGTGCCAGCAGCCTCCGGGGCTTTAATTCACCCCTCCACTTT,CASSLRGFNSPLHF
TRBV4-1,TRBJ1-5,.,TRBD1,TGCGCCAGCAGCCAAGACTACAGGGGGCGTTATAGCAATCAGCCCCAGCATTTT,CASSQDYRGRYSNQPQHF
TRBV7-9,TRBJ2-7,.,.,TGTGCCGGAGGGGCCCAAACCTACGAGCAGTACTTC,CAGGAQTYEQYF
TRBV5-5,TRBJ1-3,.,.,TGTGCCAGCAGCTTGGAGGGGGTAGGGGCCGCGTCAGGAAACACCATATATTTT,CASSLEGVGAASGNTIYF
TRBV4-1,TRBJ1-3,.,.,TGCGCCAGCAGCCAGACAATCCTTCGGGGGCCTGGAAACACCATATATTTT,CASSQTILRGPGNTIYF
TRBV7-2,TRBJ2-2,.,.,TGTGCCAGCAGCCGGGAGCGGAACACCGGGGAGCTGTTTTTT,CASSRERNTGELFF
TRBV6-6,TRBJ1-6,.,TRBD1,TGTGCCAGCAGTTACTCCGGACAGGTCAGATCACCCCTCCACTTT,CASSYSGQVRSPLHF
TRBV4-2,TRBJ2-5,.,.,TGTGCCAGCAGCCAAGAGATTAGCCTGGAGACCCAGTACTTC,CASSQEISLETQYF
TRBV11-2,TRBJ1-2,.,.,TGTGCCAGCAGCTTAGCTCGCAGGGACGGCTACACCTTC,CASSLARRDGYTF
TRBV9,TRBJ2-1,.,.,TGTGCCAGCAGCCCCCGACGGGACCCAGCCCCCCTGACGTCATACAATGAGCAGTTCTTC,CASSPRRDPAPLTSYNEQFF
TRBV14,TRBJ2-7,.,.,TGTGCCAGCAGCCAAGGGGTAGGACAGATTCTGGGTGAGCAGTACTTC,CASSQGVGQILGEQYF
TRBV7-9,TRBJ2-6,.,.,TGTGCCAGCAGCTTAGAAAGCGCTGGGGCCAACGTCCTGACTTTC,CASSLESAGANVLTF
TRBV19,TRBJ2-1,.,.,TGTGCCAGTAGTATATTCAGGAACACTGACAATGAGCAGTTCTTC,CASSIFRNTDNEQFF
TRBV5-1,TRBJ2-7,.,TRBD2,TGCGCCAGCAGCCCGCGCGGGGGGAGTTCCTACGAGCAGTACTTC,CASSPRGGSSYEQYF
TRBV5-1,TRBJ2-7,.,.,TGCGCCAGCAGCTCGGGGAGCTCCTACGAGCAGTACTTC,CASSSGSSYEQYF
TRBV18,TRBJ2-1,.,TRBD2,TGTGCCAGCTCCCCCGGGACTAGCGGGGAGGATGAGCAGTTCTTC,CASSPGTSGEDEQFF
TRBV6-5,TRBJ1-3,.,.,TGTGCCAGCAGTTACGGGGGAATTGGAAACACCATATATTTT,CASSYGGIGNTIYF
TRBV15,TRBJ2-4,once,.,TGTGCCACCCAAGGGAGGGGGCGGGACATTCAGTACTTC,CATQGRGRDIQYF
TRBV29-1,TRBJ1-1,few,TRBD1,TGCAGCGTGGGACAGGGGGGTTATGAAGCTTTCTTT,CSVGQGGYEAFF
TRBV2,TRBJ2-7,.,.,TGTGCCAGCAGCGGACTGTCAGGAGGCTACGAGCAGTACTTC,CASSGLSGGYEQYF
TRBV6-6,TRBJ1-5,.,.,TGTGCCAGCAGAGGGACATCTTATAGCAATCAGCCCCAGCATTTT,CASRGTSYSNQPQHF
TRBV5-8,TRBJ2-7,.,.,TGTGCCAGCAGCTTAGCCCGGACAGCGAGCCCTTACGAGCAGTACTTC,CASSLARTASPYEQYF
TRBV5-1,TRBJ2-7,.,.,TGCGCCAGCAGCTTGAGAGAATTGAACTACGAGCAGTACTTC,CASSLRELNYEQYF
TRBV27,TRBJ1-5,.,.,TGTGCCAGCAGTCCGGACCCCGGCCGCAATCAGCCCCAGCATTTT,CASSPDPGRNQPQHF
TRBV7-9,TRBJ1-5,.,.,TGTGCCAGCAGCGCAGGATCTCAGCCCCAGCATTTT,CASSAGSQPQHF
TRBV7-2,TRBJ2-3,.,.,TGTGCCAGCAGCTTACGCTTCTCCACAGATACGCAGTATTTT,CASSLRFSTDTQYF
TRBV29-1,TRBJ2-3,.,.,TGCAGCGGGGACGTCCGGGGCACAGATACGCAGTATTTT,CSGDVRGTDTQYF
TRBV19,TRBJ2-3,.,TRBD2,TGTGCCAGTAGCCCGACTAGCGGGAGGATGGATACGCAGTATTTT,CASSPTSGRMDTQYF
TRBV6-4,TRBJ2-2,.,.,TGTGCCAGCAGAAAAACTCCGGGACTCTTCAACACCGGGGAGCTGTTTTTT,CASRKTPGLFNTGELFF
TRBV10-3,TRBJ2-6,.,TRBD2,TGTGCCACCCTAGCGGGGGGCCTCTCTGGGGCCAACGTCCTGACTTTC,CATLAGGLSGANVLTF
TRBV7-2,TRBJ2-5,.,.,TGTGCCAGCAGCCGTGGAAGAGGAGAGACCCAGTACTTC,CASSRGRGETQYF
TRBV9,TRBJ2-3,.,.,TGTGCCAGCAGCCCCCAATTCGGGACAACGGGTACGCAGTATTTT,CASSPQFGTTGTQYF
TRBV28,TRBJ2-1,.,TRBD2,TGTGCCAGCAGTCCCGGGACTAGCGGGGCCTCCTACAATGAGCAGTTCTTC,CASSPGTSGASYNEQFF
TRBV18,TRBJ2-1,.,TRBD1,TGTGCCAGCTCACCCGGGACAGGGACCTACAATGAGCAGTTCTTC,CASSPGTGTYNEQFF